One sample yielded the 25 T cell receptor beta chains listed below, sequenced in a study of identical twins. TCRdb independently ran MiXCR on the 5' RACE reads; one entry per CDR3 protein. In the table there are roughly 690,000 distinct CDR3 sequences, about 20% of which are singletons. A further study also used this sample, focusing on T cells expressing NK-cell markers.

The specimen sequenced was PBMCs. All receptors come from a woman aged 18-35 years in good health.

V gene TRBV14 combines with J gene TRBJ2-1; D is unclear. Per the germline V gene, CDR1 is SGHDN and CDR2 is FVKESK. The CDR3 loop spans 16 amino acids. V shed 0 bases and J shed 6 bases, with 15 bases lying between them. The CDR3 DNA follows: TGTGCCAGCAGCCAAGATCTTGGTCAGATAATCAATGAGCAGTTCTTC. It translates to CASSQDLGQIINEQFF.

This clonotype was recorded a few times. The J gene is TRBJ2-7, the V gene TRBV6-5; 10 bases map to TRBD2. Trimming took 0 bases from V and 3 from J; bases not matched to a gene: 5. Germline loops: CDR1 MNHEY, CDR2 SVGAGI. CDR3 length equals 16 residues. The CDR3 nucleotides are TGTGCCAGCAGTTACTCATTCGTAGCGGGGGGCTACGAGCAGTACTTC. Translating it yields CASSYSFVAGGYEQYF.

This clonotype was observed a handful of times. The rearrangement links TRBV27 to TRBJ1-5; D not certain. The CDR3 totals 14 residues. The V and J ends lost 2 bases and 4 bases respectively, with 9 bases between them. Germline assignment: CDR1 MNHEY and CDR2 SMNVEV (reference sequence). CDR3 region: CASSLQSGNQPQHF. The CDR3 DNA sequence: TGTGCCAGCAGTTTACAATCGGGGAATCAGCCCCAGCATTTT.

The genes are TRBV12-3 or TRBV12-4 and TRBJ1-1, with no clear D. The CDR3 loop spans 11 amino acids. Trimming cost V 2 bases and J 7 bases, with 5 bases left between them. In nucleotides, the CDR3 is TGTGCCAGCAGTTTAAGAGATGAAGCTTTCTTT. Translated: CASSLRDEAFF.

The chain joins TRBV20-1 to TRBJ2-7, with D possibly being TRBD2 (7 bases). Trimming removed 5 bases at V and 3 bases at J, with 14 bases between. Looked up from germline, CDR1 is DFQATT and CDR2 is SNEGSKA (reference sequence). CDR3 length: 13 residues. CDR3 coding DNA: TGCAGTGCTCTTACAGGGAGGGACTACGAGCAGTACTTC. This gives the protein CSALTGRDYEQYF.

The rearrangement links TRBV20-1 to TRBJ2-1, with 7 bases fitting TRBD1. Germline V gene lookup returns CDR1 DFQATT and CDR2 SNEGSKA (reference sequence). With 0 bases clipped from V and 1 base from J, the junction kept 3 bases outside the gene matches. This CDR3 region has 15 residues. The chain's CDR3 is CSARDHRGSYNEQFF. Here the CDR3 DNA reads TGCAGTGCTAGAGACCACAGGGGATCCTACAATGAGCAGTTCTTC.

The chain employs TRBV11-2 and TRBJ2-7, with a weak D call TRBD1 (6 bases). The germline V and J ends were trimmed by 3 bases and 2 bases, with 11 bases remaining between them. The CDR3 length is 14 residues. CDR1 is SGHAT, CDR2 FQNNGV, per germline. The CDR3 sequence: CASSFAQGPYEQYF. CDR3 nucleotides: TGTGCCAGCAGCTTTGCGCAGGGGCCCTACGAGCAGTACTTC. The full variable domain, its missing parts supplied by reference TRBV11-2 and TRBJ2-7, is EAGVAQSPRYKIIEKRQSVAFWCNPISGHATLYWYQQILGQGPKLLIQFQNNGVVDDSQLPKDRFSAERLKGVDSTLKIQPAKLEDSAVYLCASSFAQGPYEQYFGPGTRLTVT.

Many counts were recorded for this clonotype. The CDR3 loop reads CASSLYRGTEAFF. CDR3 coding DNA: TGTGCCAGCAGTCTCTATAGGGGGACTGAAGCTTTCTTT. This rearrangement joins TRBV6-1 to TRBJ1-1; D perhaps matches TRBD1 (6 bases). CDR1 is MNHNS and CDR2 is SASEGT in the germline V gene. The CDR3 contains 13 residues. Trimming took 5 bases from V and 5 from J, leaving 12 bases between them.

This clonotype occurred a few times. The rearrangement joins TRBV12-3 or TRBV12-4 to TRBJ2-7, with TRBD2 as a possible D gene (6 bases). This CDR3 is built from 13 residues. V was clipped by 8 bases and J by 0 bases, with 11 bases between them. The CDR3 here is CASGRTVSYEQYF. The CDR3 DNA is TGTGCCAGCGGGAGGACGGTCTCCTACGAGCAGTACTTC.

The chain has TRBV20-1 and TRBJ2-2; D is possibly TRBD1 or TRBD2 (6 bases each). Germline-derived CDR1 and CDR2 are DFQATT and SNEGSKA (reference sequence). CDR3 length equals 14 residues. The ends were cut back, 3 bases at V and 4 bases at J, with 12 bases in the middle. Here the CDR3 reads CSASRGPTTGELFF. In DNA, the CDR3 is TGCAGTGCTAGCCGGGGGCCTACCACCGGGGAGCTGTTTTTT.

J is TRBJ2-7 and V is TRBV20-1, with TRBD2 matching 7 bases. This CDR3 is built from 15 residues. V trimming: 0 bases; J trimming: 0 bases; junction bases outside the gene matches: 5. Germline CDR1 and CDR2: DFQATT and SNEGSKA (reference sequence). The chain's CDR3 is CSARDASGSSYEQYF. The CDR3 nucleotides read TGCAGTGCTAGAGACGCTAGCGGTTCCTCCTACGAGCAGTACTTC.

The V and J genes are TRBV7-2 and TRBJ2-7; D gene unclear. V was cut by 1 base and J by 4 bases, with 11 bases left in between. Per germline, CDR1 SGHTA and CDR2 FQGNSA. CDR3 size: 14 residues. The CDR3 loop reads CASSLGGTNYEQYF. For the CDR3, the DNA is TGTGCCAGCAGCTTAGGGGGAACCAATTACGAGCAGTACTTC.

A word on this clonotype: One end of the junction varies from germline; a read error may be responsible. The chain links TRBV12-3 or TRBV12-4 to TRBJ2-2, with D tentatively TRBD2 (5 bases). The CDR3 extends over 14 amino acids. The CDR3 DNA is TGTGCCAGCAGCTTTGTCCCGAACACCGGGGAGCCGTTTTTT. Amino acid sequence: CASSFVPNTGEPFF.

V and J are TRBV15 and TRBJ1-1; a possible D gene is TRBD1 (6 bases). From germline, CDR1 is LNHNV and CDR2 YYDKDF (reference sequence). V lost 2 bases, J lost 5 bases, and 9 bases lay in between. CDR3 length: 13 amino acids. Written as DNA, the CDR3 is TGTGCCACCAGCAGATCGAGGGGGACTGAAGCTTTCTTT. Protein sequence: CATSRSRGTEAFF.

V gene TRBV30 combines with J gene TRBJ2-5; unclear D gene. V dropped 1 base and J dropped 0 bases, with 0 bases sitting between them. The CDR3 has 11 amino acids. The germline gives CDR1 GTSNPN, CDR2 SVGIG (reference sequence). The DNA for the CDR3 is TGTGCCTGGAGTGACCAAGAGACCCAGTACTTC. Its translation: CAWSDQETQYF. The whole variable domain, remainder taken from reference TRBV30 and TRBJ2-5, is SQTIHQWPATLVQPVGSPLSLECTVEGTSNPNLYWYRQAAGRGLQLLFYSVGIGQISSEVPQNLSASRPQDRQFILSSKKLLLSDSGFYLCAWSDQETQYFGPGTRLLVL.

This clonotype was seen only a few times. The chain employs TRBV20-1 and TRBJ2-1; 8 nucleotides match TRBD2. V shed 0 bases and J 8 bases; nucleotides not matched to a gene: 6. The germline V gene encodes CDR1 DFQATT and CDR2 SNEGSKA (reference sequence). CDR3 length: 14 residues. This chain's CDR3 is CSAREAGGIDEQFF. As DNA, the CDR3 is TGCAGTGCTAGAGAGGCGGGAGGTATCGATGAGCAGTTCTTC.

This clonotype was detected only a few times. In DNA, the CDR3 is TGTGCCAGCAGCGTTACAGGGGTTCGGGAGCTGTTTTTT. Protein product: CASSVTGVRELFF. The chain carries TRBV9 and TRBJ2-2; 7 nucleotides agree with TRBD1. Looked up from germline, CDR1 is SGDLS and CDR2 is YYNGEE. CDR3 length: 13 amino acids. J was trimmed by 9 bases and V by 2 bases; bases with no gene match: 4.

This clonotype was seen a few times. The chain has TRBV20-1 and TRBJ2-1, with 8 bases aligning to TRBD2. The CDR3 has 13 residues. CDR1 DFQATT and CDR2 SNEGSKA come from the germline V gene (reference sequence). With 2 bases clipped from V and 11 bases from J, the junction kept 8 bases outside the gene matches. The CDR3 DNA is TGCAGTGCTAGAACTAGCGGCCGATATAAGCAGTTCTTC. Translating it yields CSARTSGRYKQFF.

This clonotype was seen a handful of times. This CDR3 is CASSYGQIATGELFF. CDR3 in DNA: TGTGCCAGCAGTTACGGGCAGATCGCCACCGGGGAGCTGTTTTTT. The chain is built from TRBV6-5 and TRBJ2-2; no firm D call. There are 15 residues in the CDR3. Trimming cost V 2 bases and J 4 bases, with 11 bases left between them. Germline CDR1 is MNHEY and CDR2 is SVGAGI.

This clonotype showed up many times. The chain couples TRBV5-1 to TRBJ2-1; a weak D match, TRBD2 (6 bases). Trimming stripped 4 bases from V and 6 bases from J, with 11 bases between. CDR3 size: 13 residues. From germline, CDR1 is SGHRS and CDR2 YFSETQ. CDR3 loop: CASSLVGGNEQFF. As DNA, the CDR3 is TGCGCCAGCAGCCTGGTCGGGGGCAATGAGCAGTTCTTC. Based on the CDR3 plus reference TRBV5-1 and TRBJ2-1, the full variable domain is KAGVTQTPRYLIKTRGQQVTLSCSPISGHRSVSWYQQTPGQGLQFLFEYFSETQRNKGNFPGRFSGRQFSNSRSEMNVSTLELGDSALYLCASSLVGGNEQFFGPGTRLTVL.

J is TRBJ2-7 and V is TRBV7-9; 8 bases align to TRBD1. J was trimmed by 1 base and V by 5 bases; bases with no gene match: 10. CDR1 and CDR2 from the germline V gene are SEHNR and FQNEAQ (reference sequence). This CDR3 is built from 16 residues. The CDR3 spells CASSTPNRGASYEQYF. Here the CDR3 DNA reads TGTGCCAGCAGCACTCCCAACAGGGGGGCGTCCTACGAGCAGTACTTC. The full variable domain, completed using reference TRBV7-9 and TRBJ2-7, is DTGVSQNPRHKITKRGQNVTFRCDPISEHNRLYWYRQTLGQGPEFLTYFQNEAQLEKSRLLSDRFSAERPKGSFSTLEIQRTEQGDSAMYLCASSTPNRGASYEQYFGPGTRLTVT.

This clonotype was counted a few times. This chain links TRBV15 with TRBJ2-1; no reliable D call. Per germline, CDR1 LNHNV and CDR2 YYDKDF (reference sequence). Trimming took off 5 bases at V and 0 bases at J, with 14 bases between the two ends. The CDR3 is 16 amino acids. The DNA for the CDR3 is TGTGCCACCAGCGTTAGAGGAATGAGCTCCTACAATGAGCAGTTCTTC. Protein sequence: CATSVRGMSSYNEQFF.

Only a few counts were recorded for this clonotype. CDR3 region: CASRRDREGWDYGYTF. CDR3 coding DNA: TGTGCCAGCAGAAGGGACAGGGAGGGTTGGGACTATGGCTACACCTTC. The chain has TRBV27 and TRBJ1-2, with 9 bases lining up with TRBD1. Germline V gene lookup returns CDR1 MNHEY and CDR2 SMNVEV (reference sequence). V lost 6 bases, J lost 3 bases, and 11 bases stayed unmatched. The CDR3 runs 16 residues.

This sequence joins TRBV12-3 or TRBV12-4 and TRBJ1-1; D is unresolved. CDR3 size: 14 residues. V was pared by 0 bases and J by 7 bases, with 12 bases between. The CDR3 spells CASSLAGREGEAFF. The CDR3 DNA is TGTGCCAGCAGTTTAGCAGGCAGAGAAGGTGAAGCTTTCTTT.

This clonotype was seen a handful of times. This chain connects TRBV20-1 to TRBJ1-2; possible D gene TRBD1, 6 bases. The CDR3 covers 14 residues. The germline V gene encodes CDR1 DFQATT and CDR2 SNEGSKA (reference sequence). Trimming left V 1 base short and J 5 bases short, with 14 bases between. CDR3 residues: CSARGRTAGYGYTF. As DNA, the CDR3 is TGCAGTGCTAGAGGAAGGACAGCGGGGTATGGCTACACCTTC.